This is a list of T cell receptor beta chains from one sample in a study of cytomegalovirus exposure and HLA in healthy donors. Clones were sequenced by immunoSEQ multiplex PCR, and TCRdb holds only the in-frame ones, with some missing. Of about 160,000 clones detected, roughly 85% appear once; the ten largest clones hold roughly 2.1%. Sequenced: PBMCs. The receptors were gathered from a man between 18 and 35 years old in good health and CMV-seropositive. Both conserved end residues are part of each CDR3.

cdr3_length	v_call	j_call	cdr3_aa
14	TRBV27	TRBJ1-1	CASGRQGRNTEAFF
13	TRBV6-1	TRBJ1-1	CASSFKGETEAFF
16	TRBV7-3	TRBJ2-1	CASSLALAESYNEQFF
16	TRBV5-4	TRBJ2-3	CASSLASGNLPSTQYF
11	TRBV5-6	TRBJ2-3	CASGQGDTQYF
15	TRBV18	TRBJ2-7	CASSPRTGGPYEQYF
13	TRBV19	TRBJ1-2	CASRSTGSYGYTF
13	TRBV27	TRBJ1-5	CASSPGMFQPQHF
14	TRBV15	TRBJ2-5	CATSIQGTGETQYF
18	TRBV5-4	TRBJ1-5	CASSGTGGASDGNQPQHF
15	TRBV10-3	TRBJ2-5	CAIRPDRRDQETQYF
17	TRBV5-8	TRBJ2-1	CADGTSGGMSSYNEQFF
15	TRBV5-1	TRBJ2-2	CASNRRDSNTGELFF
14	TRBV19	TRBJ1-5	CASSMGQPNQPQHF
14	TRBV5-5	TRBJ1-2	CASSYRTGPRGYTF
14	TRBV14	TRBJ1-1	CASSPGHVGTEAFF
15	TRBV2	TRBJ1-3	CASSDLGQPGNTIYF